This T cell receptor beta chain was recovered during a study of blood T cell repertoires in COVID-19. About the study: Italy, Spain and the United States were the sources of the convalescent and acute COVID-19 samples. T cells, B-cell-depleted T cells, or PBMCs provided the cDNA or gDNA that served as material.

With 3 bases clipped from V and 5 bases from J, the junction kept 4 bases outside the gene matches. The CDR3 consists of 15 residues. Germline V gene sequence: CDR1 SGHRS, CDR2 YFSETQ. As handled by the study authors: Estimation of nucleated cell counts relied on the amplification of reference gene primers. TCRdb's copy holds only in-frame clones and misses some; the assay was immunoSEQ multiplex PCR. That table furnishes V, J and clone size, whereas the DNA furnished D and trimming. The sample contains 45,000 to 55,000 clones, less than 90% of which appear only once. The clonotype comes from a human donor in a cohort sampled during active COVID-19. This sequence joins TRBV5-1 and TRBJ1-5; 11 positions match TRBD1. The sequenced material came from peripheral blood. The CDR3 DNA is TGCGCCAGCAGCTGGACAGGGGGCAAGGATCAGCCCCAGCATTTT. It translates to CASSWTGGKDQPQHF.